The T cell receptor beta chain under discussion was sequenced for a study of regulatory T cells in long-lasting Graves disease. This clonotype was found many times. V was trimmed by 2 bases and J by 1 base, leaving 8 bases between them. Germline lookup yields CDR1 SGHTA and CDR2 FQGTGA. This CDR3 has 15 amino acids. Specified time point: newly diagnosed GD, antithyroid drugs for less than 3 months. Extracted PBMC RNA gave rise to the TCR library. Researchers made TCR beta libraries by using iRepertoire HTBI primers and running Arm-PCR on CDR3 regions. In TCRdb, the multiplex PCR reads were re-called with MiXCR into one record per CDR3 protein. Of hundreds of thousands of distinct CDR3 sequences in the sample, 15% to 20% are singletons; the top ten hold around a quarter. The data were also submitted as part of a second study, on T cells in Graves' hyperthyroidism and ophthalmopathy.

Sequencing was performed on peripheral blood mononuclear cells (PBMCs), taken at new diagnosis, from a patient treated with antithyroid drugs. The sequence came from a middle-aged woman with Graves disease. V gene TRBV7-3 combines with J gene TRBJ2-2; D not resolved. The DNA for the CDR3 is TGTGCCAGCAGCTTAGGGCGGTTGAACACCGGGGAGCTGTTTTTT. It codes for CASSLGRLNTGELFF.